One and the same sample provided the 9 T cell receptor beta chains below, sequenced in a study of blood T cell repertoires in COVID-19. Produced via immunoSEQ multiplex PCR; TCRdb's table is partial and in-frame only. Of 400,000 to 450,000 clones listed, roughly 89% are singletons. The sequencing sample was made of peripheral blood. These receptor sequences come from a woman aged 25 to 45 with active or convalescent COVID-19.

The genes are TRBV19 and TRBJ1-2; TRBD1 agrees at 9 bases. V shed 5 bases, J shed 9 bases, and the junction held 7 bases outside the gene matches. The CDR3 extends over 13 amino acids. Germline V lookup: CDR1 LNHDA, CDR2 SQIVND (reference sequence). CDR3: CASSHTGGTSYTF. CDR3 DNA sequence: TGTGCCAGTAGTCACACAGGGGGCACTAGCTACACCTTC.

This clone was seen once. The chain couples TRBV6-4 to TRBJ1-2; tentative D call: TRBD1 (6 bases). Trimming pared 1 base from V and 0 bases from J, leaving 21 bases between. The CDR3 is 19 residues long. Germline V gene data show CDR1 as MRHNA and CDR2 as SNTAGT. CDR3 nucleotides: TGTGCCAGCAGTGACTTTCAGGGGACAAAGGGGATCCCTAACTATGGCTACACCTTC. Its protein product is CASSDFQGTKGIPNYGYTF.

This clone was found a few times. V and J are TRBV10-3 and TRBJ1-2, with D possibly TRBD1 on 6 matching bases. The ends were cut back, 6 bases at V and 8 bases at J, with 13 bases in the middle. Germline CDR1 reads ENHRY; CDR2 reads SYGVKD. The CDR3 runs 12 residues. For the CDR3, the DNA is TGTGCCATCAGCGCAGGGGAGTACGGCTACACCTTC. Residues: CAISAGEYGYTF.

The chain uses TRBV19 and TRBJ2-1, with 9 nucleotides matching TRBD2. Germline values: CDR1 LNHDA, CDR2 SQIVND (reference sequence). V shed 9 bases, J shed 2 bases, and the junction held 5 bases outside the gene matches. CDR3 length: 14 amino acids. The CDR3 sequence: CASQREVPYNEQFF. In nucleotides, the CDR3 is TGTGCCAGCCAGCGGGAGGTCCCCTACAATGAGCAGTTCTTC.

The V call is TRBV29-1, the J call TRBJ1-1; D is uncertain. This CDR3 comprises 15 residues. The V gene's germline CDR1 is SQVTM and CDR2 ANQGSEA. V dropped 3 bases and J dropped 7 bases, with 21 bases sitting between them. The CDR3 is CSVDPTDSLEGEAFF. The CDR3 coding sequence is TGCAGCGTTGACCCTACGGACTCCCTGGAAGGTGAAGCTTTCTTT.

V gene TRBV19 combines with J gene TRBJ1-1; weak D call: TRBD1 (6 bases). Looked up from germline, CDR1 is LNHDA and CDR2 is SQIVND (reference sequence). The CDR3 is made up of 15 amino acids. Trimming shortened V by 10 bases and J by 6 bases, and 24 bases separated the two germline ends. Written as DNA, the CDR3 is TGTGCCACCTTCGACAGGTCCTCTGAGGTGGCTGAAGCTTTCTTT. Amino acids: CATFDRSSEVAEAFF.

V usage is TRBV14 and J usage is TRBJ2-7; 7 nucleotides agree with TRBD1. This CDR3 has 13 amino acids. The V and J ends lost 3 bases and 4 bases, in that order; junction bases with no gene match: 3. CDR1 is SGHDN and CDR2 is FVKESK in the germline V gene. CDR3 amino acids: CASSQMGQYEQYF. In nucleotides, the CDR3 is TGTGCCAGCAGCCAGATGGGACAGTACGAGCAGTACTTC.

The rearrangement uses TRBV18 and TRBJ2-1; 9 bases line up with TRBD1. With 6 bases clipped from V and 4 bases from J, the junction kept 7 bases outside the gene matches. The CDR3 has 15 amino acids. Germline-derived CDR1 and CDR2 are KGHSH and LQKENI. CDR3 loop: CASSPGQGHYNEQFF. The CDR3 DNA reads as TGTGCCAGCTCCCCTGGACAGGGGCATTACAATGAGCAGTTCTTC.

The chain has TRBV6-5 and TRBJ1-1, with D perhaps matching TRBD1 (6 bases). The CDR3 has 15 residues. Trimming took 4 bases from V and 4 from J, leaving 16 bases between them. Germline CDR1 is MNHEY and CDR2 is SVGAGI. The CDR3 is CASSWESGVGTEAFF. In DNA, the CDR3 is TGTGCCAGCAGTTGGGAGTCAGGGGTTGGCACTGAAGCTTTCTTT.